This T cell receptor beta chain was sequenced during a study of CD8+CD57+ T cells in acquired aplastic anemia. Turning to this clonotype: No antigen is known for it.

The V and J ends lost 6 bases and 0 bases, in that order; junction bases with no gene match: 17. Germline lookup yields CDR1 DFQATT and CDR2 SNEGSKA (reference sequence). The CDR3 sequence is 17 residues long. Regarding the study as a whole: Roughly 29 was the count of CD8+ CDR3 sequences that patients shared with controls.

Genomic DNA was employed as the template in profiling TCR beta VDJ and CDR3. TCRdb re-called the reads with MiXCR, one entry per CDR3 protein. This sample has some 280,000 distinct CDR3 sequences, with around three fifths found just once. The chain employs TRBV20-1 and TRBJ2-7; TRBD2 matches at 7 bases. The clonotype comes from a human donor with severe aplastic anemia or a healthy control (not recorded which). Material for sequencing was sorted CD4+, CD8+, or CD8+CD57+ T cells (not recorded which) from PBMCs. For the CDR3, the DNA is TGCAGTGCCCCCCAGGTAGCGGGCGGGGGTTTCTCCTACGAGCAGTACTTC. Translated, it gives CSAPQVAGGGFSYEQYF.